Detailed here is one T cell receptor beta chain. With a much larger clone just one base away, this may be a read error. The data derive from a study of T cells in Graves' hyperthyroidism and ophthalmopathy. There were TCR beta CDR3 regions amplified from RNA transcripts. RT-PCR in the first round (using the HTBI primer set) targeted the TCR CDR3. One entry per CDR3 protein results from TCRdb running MiXCR on the multiplex PCR reads. The table shows about 840,000 distinct CDR3 sequences, with 35% to 40% occurring only once. Criteria for exclusion of patients were uncontrolled infection, other autoimmune disease, pregnancy or lactation. This receptor was obtained from a man aged 18 to 29 with Graves' hyperthyroidism. The sequencing input was blood.

The CDR3 loop reads CASRNNPNTETFF. As DNA, the CDR3 is TGTGCCAGCAGAAATAATCCGAACACTGAAACTTTCTTT. This rearrangement joins TRBV2 to TRBJ1-1, with unresolved D. The germline CDR1 and CDR2 sequences are SNHLY and FYNNEI. This CDR3 contains 13 residues.